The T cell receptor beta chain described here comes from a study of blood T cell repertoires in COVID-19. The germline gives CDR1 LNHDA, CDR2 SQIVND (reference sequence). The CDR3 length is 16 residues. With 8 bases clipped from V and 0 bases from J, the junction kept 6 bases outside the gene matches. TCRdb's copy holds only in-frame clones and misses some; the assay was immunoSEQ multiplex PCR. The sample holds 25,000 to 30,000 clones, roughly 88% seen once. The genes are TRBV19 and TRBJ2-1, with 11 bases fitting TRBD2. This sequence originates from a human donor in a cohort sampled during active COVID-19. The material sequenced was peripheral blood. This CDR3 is CASRGTSGSSYNEQFF. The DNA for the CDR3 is TGTGCCAGTCGAGGGACTAGCGGATCCTCCTACAATGAGCAGTTCTTC.